A selection of T cell receptor beta chains follows, all from one sample in a study of blood T cells in healthy people across ages. TCRdb analysed the 5' RACE reads with MiXCR anew, one entry per CDR3 protein. The sample lists 800,000 to 950,000 distinct CDR3 sequences; 29% were seen once. The data were also submitted as part of a second study, on T cells of mothers and their children.

The specimen sequenced was blood. Receptor source: a woman in her thirties or forties in good health. Both conserved end residues are part of each CDR3. Each record gives: V gene, clone size, J gene, D gene, CDR3 protein, CDR3 DNA. The D gene is left open where the match is weak. Clone size is not always given. Where it is, it says once, few, many or a class for expanded clones.

TRBV2,few,TRBJ2-3,-,CASIWQDQYTDTQYF,TGTGCCAGCATTTGGCAGGACCAATACACAGATACGCAGTATTTT
TRBV20-1,-,TRBJ1-5,-,CSARDQVTDSNQPQHF,TGCAGTGCTAGAGATCAAGTGACAGATAGCAATCAGCCCCAGCATTTT
TRBV28,few,TRBJ2-6,-,CASRVVSGANVLTF,TGTGCCAGCAGAGTGGTTTCTGGGGCCAACGTCCTGACTTTC
TRBV5-1,-,TRBJ1-2,-,CASSLTLIGGLESYGYTF,TGCGCCAGCAGCTTGACCCTTATTGGGGGGTTGGAGAGCTATGGCTACACCTTC
TRBV20-1,-,TRBJ2-1,-,CSARVLTVYNEQFF,TGCAGTGCTAGAGTCCTGACAGTTTACAATGAGCAGTTCTTC
TRBV7-2,-,TRBJ2-6,TRBD2,CASSLGLAGIKISGANVLTF,TGTGCCAGCAGCTTGGGACTAGCGGGGATTAAGATCTCTGGGGCCAACGTCCTGACTTTC
TRBV5-1,-,TRBJ2-1,-,CASFQGHPYNEQVF,TGCGCCAGCTTCCAGGGACACCCCTACAATGAGCAGGTCTTC
TRBV10-3,many,TRBJ2-7,-,CAIRGSSYEQYF,TGTGCCATCCGGGGGAGCTCCTACGAGCAGTACTTC
TRBV7-2,few,TRBJ1-1,-,CASSDGGFGEAFF,TGTGCCAGCAGCGATGGGGGGTTTGGTGAAGCTTTCTTT
TRBV29-1,few,TRBJ1-2,TRBD1,CSVDRDSYGYTF,TGCAGCGTTGATCGGGACAGCTATGGCTACACCTTC
TRBV6-4,many,TRBJ2-3,-,CASSPKESDTQYF,TGTGCCAGCTCGCCCAAGGAATCAGATACGCAGTATTTT
TRBV12-3/TRBV12-4,-,TRBJ2-3,TRBD1,CASRRDRRSADTQYF,TGTGCCAGCAGGAGGGACAGAAGGAGCGCAGATACGCAGTATTTT
TRBV9,many,TRBJ2-5,-,CASSVGGAETQYF,TGTGCCAGCAGCGTAGGAGGGGCAGAGACCCAGTACTTC
TRBV20-1,once,TRBJ2-1,TRBD1,CSARVQGGTEQVF,TGCAGTGCTAGAGTACAGGGGGGAACCGAGCAGGTCTTC
TRBV20-1,many,TRBJ2-3,TRBD1,CSARDRGITDTQYF,TGCAGTGCTAGGGACAGGGGGATCACAGATACGCAGTATTTT
TRBV6-5,-,TRBJ2-7,-,CASSYVVGQTGYYEQYF,TGTGCCAGCAGTTACGTGGTTGGGCAGACGGGTTACTACGAGCAGTACTTC
TRBV28,few,TRBJ2-6,-,CASSFGDRSVLTF,TGTGCCAGCAGTTTCGGTGACAGGAGCGTCCTGACTTTC
TRBV24-1,-,TRBJ2-1,TRBD1,CATSDVDRGPYNEQFF,TGTGCCACCAGTGATGTGGACAGGGGCCCCTACAATGAGCAGTTCTTC
TRBV11-2,-,TRBJ2-3,-,CASSLVVVASFIDTQYF,TGTGCCAGCAGCTTAGTTGTCGTGGCTAGCTTCATAGATACGCAGTATTTT
TRBV6-5,many,TRBJ1-4,-,CASSYATNEKLFF,TGTGCCAGCAGTTACGCAACTAATGAAAAACTGTTTTTT
TRBV27,-,TRBJ2-1,TRBD2,CASSLRGLAGGFREQFF,TGTGCCAGCAGTTTACGAGGACTAGCGGGGGGGTTCAGGGAGCAGTTCTTC
TRBV5-1,many,TRBJ2-1,-,CASSLTLNEQFF,TGCGCCAGCAGCTTGACTTTGAATGAGCAGTTCTTC
TRBV3-1,-,TRBJ1-4,-,CASSQDRAARATNEKLFF,TGTGCCAGCAGCCAAGATCGAGCAGCGAGAGCAACTAATGAAAAACTGTTTTTT
TRBV20-1,many,TRBJ1-6,-,CSARRPGQLDSPLHF,TGCAGTGCCAGGAGGCCAGGGCAGCTCGATTCACCCCTCCACTTT
TRBV5-1,few,TRBJ2-1,-,CASSLESGLYNEQFF,TGCGCCAGCAGCTTGGAGTCAGGGCTCTACAATGAGCAGTTCTTC
TRBV28,-,TRBJ1-2,-,CASRKRVRLVPLNYGYTF,TGTGCCAGCAGGAAAAGGGTCAGACTAGTACCTTTGAACTATGGCTACACCTTC
TRBV6-5,-,TRBJ1-5,-,CASSYSKQGNQPQHF,TGTGCCAGCAGTTACTCGAAGCAGGGTAATCAGCCCCAGCATTTT
TRBV10-3,few,TRBJ2-7,-,CAISESQATIYEQYF,TGTGCCATCAGTGAGTCTCAGGCCACAATCTACGAGCAGTACTTC
TRBV5-1,many,TRBJ2-5,-,CASINSGGSGETQYF,TGCGCCAGCATTAATTCAGGGGGGTCAGGAGAGACCCAGTACTTC
TRBV7-9,-,TRBJ2-3,-,CASSPGGDNTDTQYF,TGTGCCAGCAGCCCAGGGGGGGACAACACAGATACGCAGTATTTT